These T cell receptor beta chains were read from a single sample in a study of T cells expressing NK-cell markers. After re-calling the 5' RACE reads, TCRdb lists one entry per CDR3 protein, DNA absent. The sample shows 350,000 to 500,000 distinct CDR3 sequences, and roughly 8% sits with its ten largest clones. The sample consisted of blood T cells: a sorted CD56 or NKG2C T cell subset, CD4+ or CD8+ T cells, or bulk PBMC T cells (not recorded which). The receptor source for this set is a woman aged 18 to 75 in good health. CDR3s include the opening cysteine and the closing phenylalanine or tryptophan. Each record gives: J gene, V gene, CDR3 protein.

TRBJ2-1 | TRBV10-3 | CAISAQQGDEQFF
TRBJ2-4 | TRBV6-1 | CASRLAGAKNIQYF
TRBJ2-1 | TRBV5-5 | CASSLMDSPYNEQFF
TRBJ2-1 | TRBV5-1 | CASSPAIGENSYNEQFF
TRBJ1-4 | TRBV29-1 | CSAAGPNEKLFF
TRBJ2-3 | TRBV6-2/TRBV6-3 | CASSYGTSGTDTQYF
TRBJ1-2 | TRBV15 | CATSRERFPFGYTF
TRBJ2-7 | TRBV12-3/TRBV12-4 | CASSRTADSYEQYF
TRBJ1-4 | TRBV29-1 | CSVSRQGNEKLFF
TRBJ2-5 | TRBV6-1 | CASRPISRDPETQYF
TRBJ2-7 | TRBV19 | CASSSPGVYEQYF
TRBJ2-3 | TRBV6-2/TRBV6-3 | CASSDWAPNTQYF
TRBJ1-2 | TRBV10-3 | CAISTGIDIYGYTF
TRBJ1-4 | TRBV12-3/TRBV12-4 | CASSLTPGQGASSTNEKLFF
TRBJ2-1 | TRBV5-1 | CASSPGGANSNEQFF
TRBJ2-5 | TRBV18 | CASSKQRRETQYF
TRBJ2-7 | TRBV5-5 | CASSLQLAGAPYEQYF
TRBJ1-1 | TRBV18 | CASSPKQGANTEAFF
TRBJ2-2 | TRBV7-3 | CASSPGGGLNTGELFF
TRBJ1-2 | TRBV20-1 | CSARAGSNNYGYTF
TRBJ2-5 | TRBV20-1 | CSARDPTRGEETQYF
TRBJ2-1 | TRBV9 | CASSLWGGIAGDNEQFF
TRBJ2-5 | TRBV9 | CASSGAGGAETQYF
TRBJ2-3 | TRBV7-2 | CASSLTSGVDTQYF
TRBJ1-5 | TRBV7-9 | CASSGQSNQPQHF
TRBJ2-7 | TRBV12-3/TRBV12-4 | CASSLRLARGGYEQYF
TRBJ2-1 | TRBV6-2/TRBV6-3 | CASSYGLAADNEQFF
TRBJ1-6 | TRBV11-2 | CASSLVWTDSPLHF
TRBJ2-1 | TRBV15 | CATSRTGQYNEQFF
TRBJ1-2 | TRBV7-2 | CASSLGRNYGYTF
TRBJ2-1 | TRBV20-1 | CSAVDRGISYNEQFF
TRBJ2-1 | TRBV20-1 | CSATSGRGPGANEQFF
TRBJ1-1 | TRBV19 | CASSQGATNTEAFF
TRBJ1-1 | TRBV9 | CASSVAPDRQGNTEAFF
TRBJ1-2 | TRBV4-1 | CASSQNRGGYGYTF
TRBJ2-1 | TRBV7-9 | CASSLIANNEQFF
TRBJ2-2 | TRBV7-9 | CASSLAPGVGDTGELFF
TRBJ1-1 | TRBV20-1 | CSASQGVDTEAFF
TRBJ1-2 | TRBV11-2 | CASSQGGPGNYGYTF
TRBJ2-7 | TRBV29-1 | CSVRTGAYEQYF
TRBJ2-7 | TRBV11-2 | CASSSGLAGGDEQYF
TRBJ1-2 | TRBV4-3 | CASSQEGLNYGYTF
TRBJ1-2 | TRBV12-3/TRBV12-4 | CASSPLGGYTF